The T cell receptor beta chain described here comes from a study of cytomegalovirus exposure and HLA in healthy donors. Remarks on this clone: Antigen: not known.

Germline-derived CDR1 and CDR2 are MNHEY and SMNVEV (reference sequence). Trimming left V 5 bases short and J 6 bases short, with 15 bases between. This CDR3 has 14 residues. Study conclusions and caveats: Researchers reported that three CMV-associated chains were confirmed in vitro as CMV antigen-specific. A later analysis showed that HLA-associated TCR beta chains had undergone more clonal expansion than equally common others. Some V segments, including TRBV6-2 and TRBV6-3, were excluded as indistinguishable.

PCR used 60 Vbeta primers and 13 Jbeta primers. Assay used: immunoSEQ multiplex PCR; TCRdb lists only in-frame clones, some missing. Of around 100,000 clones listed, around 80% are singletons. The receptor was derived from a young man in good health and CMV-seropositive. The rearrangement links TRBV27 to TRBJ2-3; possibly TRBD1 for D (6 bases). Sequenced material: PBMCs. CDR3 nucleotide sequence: TGTGCCAGCAGTGCCTCGACAGGAGGCGATACGCAGTATTTT. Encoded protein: CASSASTGGDTQYF.